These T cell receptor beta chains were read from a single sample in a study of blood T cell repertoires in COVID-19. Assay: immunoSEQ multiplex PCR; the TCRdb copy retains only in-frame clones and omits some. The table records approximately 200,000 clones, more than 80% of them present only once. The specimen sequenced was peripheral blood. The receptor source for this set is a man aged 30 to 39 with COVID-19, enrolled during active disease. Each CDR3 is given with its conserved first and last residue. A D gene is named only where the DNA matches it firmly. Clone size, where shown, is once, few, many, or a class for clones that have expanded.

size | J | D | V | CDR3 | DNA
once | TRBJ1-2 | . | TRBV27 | CASTDRGERGYTF | TGTGCCAGCACCGACCGGGGGGAAAGGGGCTACACCTTC
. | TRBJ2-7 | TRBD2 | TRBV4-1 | CASSQMWGTRAYEQYF | TGCGCCAGCAGCCAAATGTGGGGGACTAGGGCCTACGAGCAGTACTTC
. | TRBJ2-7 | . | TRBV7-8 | CASSFSRLGGTTYEQYF | TGTGCCAGCAGCTTTAGCAGACTGGGGGGAACTACCTACGAGCAGTACTTC
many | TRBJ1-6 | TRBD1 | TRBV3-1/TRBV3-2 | CASSPRDRGPRNSPLHF | TGTGCCAGCAGCCCCCGGGACAGGGGGCCTAGGAATTCACCCCTCCACTTT
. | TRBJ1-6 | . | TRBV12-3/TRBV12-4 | CASMGSFGSPLHF | TGTGCCAGCATGGGCTCCTTTGGTTCACCCCTCCACTTT
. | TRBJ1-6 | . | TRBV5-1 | CASFRDSAGNSPLHF | TGCGCCAGCTTCCGCGACTCAGCCGGCAATTCACCCCTCCACTTT
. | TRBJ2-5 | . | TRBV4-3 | CASSQERGAQETQYF | TGCGCCAGCAGCCAAGAACGCGGGGCACAAGAGACCCAGTACTTC
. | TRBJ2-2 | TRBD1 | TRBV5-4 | CASSPGQGIDTGELFF | TGTGCCAGCAGCCCCGGACAGGGGATCGACACCGGGGAGCTGTTTTTT
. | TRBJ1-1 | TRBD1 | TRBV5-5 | CASGQVMNTEAFF | TGTGCCAGCGGACAGGTGATGAACACTGAAGCTTTCTTT
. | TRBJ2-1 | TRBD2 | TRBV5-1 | CASSLTSGAYNEQFF | TGCGCCAGCAGCTTGACTAGCGGAGCCTACAATGAGCAGTTCTTC
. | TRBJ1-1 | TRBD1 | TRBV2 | CASRQQGAGTEAFF | TGTGCCAGCAGGCAACAGGGGGCAGGTACTGAAGCTTTCTTT
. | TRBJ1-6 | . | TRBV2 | CASSDPDRGPNSPLHF | TGTGCCAGCAGTGATCCCGACAGAGGCCCTAATTCACCCCTCCACTTT
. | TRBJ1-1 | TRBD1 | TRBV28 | CASSVTGGTEAFF | TGTGCCAGCAGCGTTACAGGGGGCACTGAAGCTTTCTTT
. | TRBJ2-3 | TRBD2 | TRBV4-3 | CASSQAYPGTSGGGTQYF | TGCGCCAGCAGCCAGGCCTACCCCGGGACTAGCGGGGGGGGTACGCAGTATTTT
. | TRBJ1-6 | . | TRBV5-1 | CASSLTRSGYNSPLHF | TGCGCCAGCAGCTTGACTCGGTCAGGGTATAATTCACCCCTCCACTTT
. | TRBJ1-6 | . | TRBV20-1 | CSASLASHNSPLHF | TGCAGTGCTAGTCTCGCGAGCCATAATTCACCCCTCCACTTT
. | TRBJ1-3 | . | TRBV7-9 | CASSLVGVNTIYF | TGTGCCAGCAGCCTAGTAGGGGTAAACACCATATATTTT
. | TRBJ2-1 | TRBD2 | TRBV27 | CASSWGRSGRVYNEQFF | TGTGCCAGCAGTTGGGGCCGAAGCGGGAGGGTCTACAATGAGCAGTTCTTC
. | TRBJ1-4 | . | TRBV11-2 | CASSPLGGVKVEKLFF | TGTGCCAGCAGCCCCCTGGGGGGAGTGAAGGTCGAAAAACTGTTTTTT
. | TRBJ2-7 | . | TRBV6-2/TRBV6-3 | CASSSTGYEQYF | TGTGCCAGCAGTTCAACAGGTTACGAGCAGTACTTC
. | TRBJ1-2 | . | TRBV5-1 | CASSWRRENYGYTF | TGCGCCAGCAGCTGGAGGAGGGAGAACTATGGCTACACCTTC
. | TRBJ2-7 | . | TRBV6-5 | CASSYSGGSVTYEQYF | TGTGCCAGCAGTTACTCAGGCGGCTCCGTGACCTACGAGCAGTACTTC
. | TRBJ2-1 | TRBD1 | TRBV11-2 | CASSLQGQGYNEQFF | TGTGCCAGCAGCTTACAGGGACAGGGCTACAATGAGCAGTTCTTC
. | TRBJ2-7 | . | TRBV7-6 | CASAKDSRYEQYF | TGTGCCAGCGCCAAGGACTCCCGCTACGAGCAGTACTTC
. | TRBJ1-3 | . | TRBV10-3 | CAIREWAENSGNTIYF | TGTGCCATCAGGGAATGGGCCGAAAACTCTGGAAACACCATATATTTT
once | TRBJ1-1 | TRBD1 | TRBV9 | CASSPRDRGQTEAFF | TGTGCCAGCAGCCCCCGGGACAGGGGGCAAACTGAAGCTTTCTTT
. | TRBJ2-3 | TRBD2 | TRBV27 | CASRVAGGIADTQYF | TGTGCCAGCAGGGTAGCGGGAGGAATAGCAGATACGCAGTATTTT
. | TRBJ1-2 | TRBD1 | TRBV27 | CASRASAAGTGLIGYTF | TGTGCCAGCAGAGCATCCGCTGCTGGGACAGGGCTCATCGGCTACACCTTC
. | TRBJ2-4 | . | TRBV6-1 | CASSESGSLAKNIQYF | TGTGCCAGCAGTGAAAGCGGCTCCCTAGCCAAAAACATTCAGTACTTC
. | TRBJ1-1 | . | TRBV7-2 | CASNPRGSNTEAFF | TGTGCCAGCAACCCCCGAGGCAGTAACACTGAAGCTTTCTTT
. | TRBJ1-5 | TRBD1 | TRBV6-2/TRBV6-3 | CASSQTGGIQPQHF | TGTGCCAGCAGTCAAACAGGGGGCATTCAGCCCCAGCATTTT
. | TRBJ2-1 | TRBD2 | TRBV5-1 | CASSLGFSGRGNEQFF | TGCGCCAGCAGCTTGGGCTTTAGCGGGAGAGGGAATGAGCAGTTCTTC
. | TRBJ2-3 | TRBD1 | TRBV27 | CASSHRGPTDTQYF | TGTGCCAGCAGTCACAGGGGGCCCACAGATACGCAGTATTTT
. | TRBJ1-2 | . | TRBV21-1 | CASNPEPGWWRYGYTF | TGTGCCAGCAACCCCGAGCCGGGATGGTGGCGGTATGGCTACACCTTC
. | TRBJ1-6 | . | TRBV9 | CASSVGVGINSPLHF | TGTGCCAGCAGCGTGGGTGTCGGGATAAATTCACCCCTCCACTTT